This T cell receptor beta chain was sequenced in a study of control samples from healthy donors and cancer patients. Method: immunoSEQ multiplex PCR; TCRdb's copy keeps in-frame clones and lacks some. The top ten hold approximately 5.5% of the sample, which has approximately 70,000 clones, around 90% seen once. Sequenced: PBMCs. This TCR was sampled from a man aged 55-75 years with colorectal cancer.

CDR3 residues: CSGGLGETQYF. The CDR3 bases are TGCAGCGGGGGCCTGGGAGAGACCCAGTACTTC. V gene TRBV20-1 combines with J gene TRBJ2-5; D possibly uses TRBD1 or TRBD2 (6 bases each). The CDR3 is 11 residues long. Germline-derived CDR1 and CDR2 are DFQATT and SNEGSKA (reference sequence).